These T cell receptor beta chains were read from a single sample in a study of yellow fever vaccine responses in identical twins. MiXCR was run by TCRdb on the RT-PCR reads, yielding one entry per CDR3 protein. This sample has 15,000 or so distinct CDR3 sequences, with roughly four fifths found just once. This specimen was T cells from blood (PBMCs), unsorted or a sorted subset (not recorded which), taken before or after yellow fever vaccination (not recorded which). These receptors were obtained from a woman aged 18 to 35 who received the yellow fever vaccine. Both conserved end residues are part of each CDR3. A D gene is named only where the DNA matches it firmly. Expanded clones are given a class, and other clones once, few, many or no size at all.

.,TRBJ1-3,few,TRBV10-3,CAISESISIGVSGNTIYF,TGTGCCATCAGTGAGTCGATATCGATCGGGGTCTCTGGAAACACCATATATTTT
TRBD1,TRBJ2-2,.,TRBV11-1,CASSSNRDRNTGELFF,TGTGCCAGCAGCTCAAACCGGGACAGGAACACCGGGGAGCTGTTTTTT
.,TRBJ2-7,.,TRBV5-5,CASSLSSGPYEQYF,TGCGCCAGCAGCCTTAGCAGCGGCCCCTACGAGCAGTACTTC
.,TRBJ2-2,.,TRBV11-2,CASSLGRDTGELFF,TGTGCCAGCAGCTTAGGCAGGGACACCGGGGAGCTGTTTTTT
TRBD2,TRBJ2-3,.,TRBV18,CASSPGLAGADTQYF,TGTGCCAGCTCGCCCGGACTAGCGGGAGCAGATACGCAGTATTTT
TRBD2,TRBJ2-1,.,TRBV11-1,CASSQAGSYNEQFF,TGTGCCAGCAGTCAAGCGGGGTCCTACAATGAGCAGTTCTTC
TRBD1,TRBJ2-7,.,TRBV10-3,CAISGDSPYEQYF,TGTGCCATCAGTGGGGACAGTCCCTACGAGCAGTACTTC
.,TRBJ2-7,.,TRBV28,CASSPLRGAYEQYF,TGTGCCAGCAGTCCCCTCCGGGGAGCCTACGAGCAGTACTTC
.,TRBJ2-1,.,TRBV5-1,CASSLMAGWNNEQFF,TGCGCCAGCAGCTTGATGGCAGGGTGGAACAATGAGCAGTTCTTC
TRBD2,TRBJ2-3,once,TRBV9,CASSAGTSGMDTQYF,TGTGCCAGCAGTGCCGGGACTAGCGGGATGGATACGCAGTATTTT
.,TRBJ2-1,.,TRBV20-1,CSVASLRDNEQFF,TGCAGTGTCGCCTCCCTACGGGACAATGAGCAGTTCTTC
TRBD2,TRBJ2-3,once,TRBV29-1,CSVEGPGLAGVDTQYF,TGCAGCGTTGAAGGGCCGGGACTAGCGGGAGTAGATACGCAGTATTTT
TRBD2,TRBJ2-3,.,TRBV18,CASSSFSAGDTDTQYF,TGTGCCAGCTCCTCATTTTCAGCGGGGGACACAGATACGCAGTATTTT
.,TRBJ2-5,.,TRBV29-1,CSVEEGFKGEEETQYF,TGCAGCGTTGAAGAGGGGTTCAAGGGCGAGGAGGAGACCCAGTACTTC
.,TRBJ2-7,.,TRBV11-2,CASSLQPAYEQYF,TGTGCCAGCAGCTTACAGCCAGCCTACGAGCAGTACTTC
.,TRBJ2-7,.,TRBV19,CASSGRDILQYEQYF,TGTGCCAGTAGCGGTCGGGACATTCTCCAATACGAGCAGTACTTC
.,TRBJ2-6,.,TRBV28,CASSRADSVSGANVLTF,TGTGCCAGCAGTAGGGCGGACAGCGTCTCTGGGGCCAACGTCCTGACTTTC
.,TRBJ2-5,.,TRBV12-2,CASRLVWTGVWICARETQYF,TGTGCAAGTCGCTTAGTTTGGACAGGGGTTTGGATTTGTGCGAGAGAGACCCAGTACTTC
.,TRBJ2-3,.,TRBV27,CASSFGDTQYF,TGTGCCAGCAGTTTTGGAGATACGCAGTATTTT
.,TRBJ1-2,.,TRBV18,CASSTDLNYGYTF,TGTGCCAGCTCAACAGACTTAAACTATGGCTACACCTTC
.,TRBJ2-3,.,TRBV20-1,CSARPLGDTQYF,TGCAGTGCTAGGCCTCTAGGGGATACGCAGTATTTT
.,TRBJ2-4,.,TRBV4-3,CASSQDLGRMGVKNIQYF,TGCGCCAGCAGCCAAGATCTTGGCCGAATGGGGGTAAAAAACATTCAGTACTTC
.,TRBJ2-5,.,TRBV4-3,CASSQEYAETQYF,TGCGCCAGCAGCCAAGAATATGCAGAGACCCAGTACTTC
.,TRBJ1-1,once,TRBV15,CATSRVTVNTEAFF,TGTGCCACCAGCAGAGTCACGGTGAACACTGAAGCTTTCTTT
TRBD2,TRBJ2-7,.,TRBV30,CAWKKAGGNTYEQYF,TGTGCCTGGAAAAAAGCGGGGGGCAACACCTACGAGCAGTACTTC
.,TRBJ1-1,.,TRBV6-5,CASSYSTMGGTEAFF,TGTGCCAGCAGTTACTCGACGATGGGCGGGACTGAAGCTTTCTTT
.,TRBJ1-6,.,TRBV15,CATTDRNNSPLHF,TGTGCCACAACCGACAGAAATAATTCACCCCTCCACTTT
.,TRBJ1-5,.,TRBV18,CASSPEPRVNSNQPQHF,TGTGCCAGCTCACCCGAGCCCAGGGTGAATAGCAATCAGCCCCAGCATTTT
TRBD1,TRBJ1-1,once,TRBV28,CASKPQGTEAFF,TGTGCCAGCAAGCCACAGGGGACTGAAGCTTTCTTT
.,TRBJ2-5,.,TRBV28,CASAPGVLETQYF,TGTGCCAGCGCACCAGGGGTTCTGGAGACCCAGTACTTC
TRBD2,TRBJ2-2,.,TRBV11-1,CASSLSIAGNTGELFF,TGTGCCAGCAGCTTATCTATAGCGGGAAACACCGGGGAGCTGTTTTTT
TRBD1,TRBJ2-7,.,TRBV11-2,CASSLGTGSGYEQYF,TGTGCCAGCAGCTTGGGGACAGGGAGCGGCTACGAGCAGTACTTC